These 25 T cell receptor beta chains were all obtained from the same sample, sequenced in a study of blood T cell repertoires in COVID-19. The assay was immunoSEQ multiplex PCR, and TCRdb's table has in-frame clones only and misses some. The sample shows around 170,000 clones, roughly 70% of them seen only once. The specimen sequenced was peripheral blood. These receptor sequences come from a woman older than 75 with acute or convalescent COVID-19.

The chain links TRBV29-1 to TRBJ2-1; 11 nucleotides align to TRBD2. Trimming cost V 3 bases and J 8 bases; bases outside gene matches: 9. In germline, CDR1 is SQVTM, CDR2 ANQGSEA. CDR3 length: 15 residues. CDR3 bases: TGCAGCGTTGATTCGACTAGCGGGATATTGTATGAGCAGTTCTTC. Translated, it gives CSVDSTSGILYEQFF.

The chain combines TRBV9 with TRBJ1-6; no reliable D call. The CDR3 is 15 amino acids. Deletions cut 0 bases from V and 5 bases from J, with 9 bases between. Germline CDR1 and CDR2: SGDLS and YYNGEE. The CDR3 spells CASSVDVGNNSPLHF. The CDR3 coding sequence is TGTGCCAGCAGCGTAGATGTCGGGAATAATTCACCCCTCCACTTT.

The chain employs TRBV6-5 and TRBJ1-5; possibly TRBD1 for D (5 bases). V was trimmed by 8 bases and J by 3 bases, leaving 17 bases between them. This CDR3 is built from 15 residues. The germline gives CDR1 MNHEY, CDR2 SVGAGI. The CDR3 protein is CASAQGPWTNQPQHF. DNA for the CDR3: TGTGCCAGCGCTCAGGGCCCCTGGACCAATCAGCCCCAGCATTTT.

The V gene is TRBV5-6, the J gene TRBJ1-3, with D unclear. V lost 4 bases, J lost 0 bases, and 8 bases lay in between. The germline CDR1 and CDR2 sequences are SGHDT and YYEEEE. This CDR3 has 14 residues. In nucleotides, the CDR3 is TGTGCCAGCAGCGTCCGGAGCTCTGGAAACACCATATATTTT. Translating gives CASSVRSSGNTIYF.

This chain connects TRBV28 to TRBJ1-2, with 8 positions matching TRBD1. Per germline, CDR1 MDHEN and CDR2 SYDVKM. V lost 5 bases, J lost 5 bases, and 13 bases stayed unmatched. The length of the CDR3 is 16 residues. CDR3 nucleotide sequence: TGTGCCAGCAGTCTTACCCTGCAGGGGGCGTCTTATGGCTACACCTTC. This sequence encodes CASSLTLQGASYGYTF.

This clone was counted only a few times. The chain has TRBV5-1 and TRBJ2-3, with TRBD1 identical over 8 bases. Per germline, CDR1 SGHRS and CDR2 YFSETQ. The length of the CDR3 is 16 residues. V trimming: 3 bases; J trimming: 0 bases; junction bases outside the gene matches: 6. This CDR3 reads CASSYGQGPSTDTQYF. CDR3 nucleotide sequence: TGCGCCAGCAGCTACGGACAGGGACCTAGCACAGATACGCAGTATTTT.

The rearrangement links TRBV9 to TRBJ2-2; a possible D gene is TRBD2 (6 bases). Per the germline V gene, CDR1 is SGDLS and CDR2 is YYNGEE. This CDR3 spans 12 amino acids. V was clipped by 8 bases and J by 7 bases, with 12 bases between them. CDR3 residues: CASQRGNGELFF. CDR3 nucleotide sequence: TGTGCCAGTCAACGGGGGAACGGGGAGCTGTTTTTT.

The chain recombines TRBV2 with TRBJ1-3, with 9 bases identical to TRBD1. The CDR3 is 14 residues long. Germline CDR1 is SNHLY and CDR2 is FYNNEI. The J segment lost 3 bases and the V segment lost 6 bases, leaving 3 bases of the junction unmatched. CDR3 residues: CASRDRGGGNTIYF. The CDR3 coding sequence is TGTGCCAGCAGGGACAGGGGAGGTGGAAACACCATATATTTT.

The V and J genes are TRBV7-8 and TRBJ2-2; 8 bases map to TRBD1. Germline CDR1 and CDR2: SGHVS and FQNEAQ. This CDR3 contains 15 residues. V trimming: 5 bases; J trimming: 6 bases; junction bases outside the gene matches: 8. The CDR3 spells CASSRDRRRAGELFF. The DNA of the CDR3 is TGTGCCAGCAGCAGGGACAGGCGGAGGGCCGGGGAGCTGTTTTTT.

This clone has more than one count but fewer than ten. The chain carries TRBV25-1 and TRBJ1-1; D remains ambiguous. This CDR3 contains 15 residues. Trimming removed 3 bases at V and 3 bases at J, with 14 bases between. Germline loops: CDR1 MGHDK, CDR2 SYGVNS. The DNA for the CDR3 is TGTGCCAGCAGTGATTATCGGGGTGGTGACACTGAAGCTTTCTTT. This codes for CASSDYRGGDTEAFF.

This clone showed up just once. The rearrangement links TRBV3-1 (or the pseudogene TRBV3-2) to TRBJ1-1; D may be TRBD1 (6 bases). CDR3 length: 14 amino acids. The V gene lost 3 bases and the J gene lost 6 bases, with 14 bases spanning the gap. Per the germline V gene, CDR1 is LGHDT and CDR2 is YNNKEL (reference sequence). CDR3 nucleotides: TGTGCCAGCAGCCAGAGGTTAGAGGGGGCTGAAGCTTTCTTT. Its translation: CASSQRLEGAEAFF.

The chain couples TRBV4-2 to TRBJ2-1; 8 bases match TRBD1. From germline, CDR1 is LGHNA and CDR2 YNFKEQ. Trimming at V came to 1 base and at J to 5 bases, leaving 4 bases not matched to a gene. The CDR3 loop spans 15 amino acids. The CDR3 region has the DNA TGTGCCAGCAGCCAAGGGGCGGGACAGGACAATGAGCAGTTCTTC. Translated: CASSQGAGQDNEQFF.

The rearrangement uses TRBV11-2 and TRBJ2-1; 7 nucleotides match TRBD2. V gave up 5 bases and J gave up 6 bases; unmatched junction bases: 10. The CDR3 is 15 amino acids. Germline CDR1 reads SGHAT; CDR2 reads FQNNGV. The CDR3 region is CASSLQGVAGNEQFF. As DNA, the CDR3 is TGTGCCAGCAGCCTTCAAGGAGTAGCGGGCAATGAGCAGTTCTTC.

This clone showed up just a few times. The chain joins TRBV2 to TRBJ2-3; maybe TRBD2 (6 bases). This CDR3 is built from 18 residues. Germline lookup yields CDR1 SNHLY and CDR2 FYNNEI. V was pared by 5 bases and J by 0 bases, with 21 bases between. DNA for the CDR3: TGTGCCAGCAGTAGGATTTATCTTGGGGGGTTTAGCACAGATACGCAGTATTTT. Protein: CASSRIYLGGFSTDTQYF.

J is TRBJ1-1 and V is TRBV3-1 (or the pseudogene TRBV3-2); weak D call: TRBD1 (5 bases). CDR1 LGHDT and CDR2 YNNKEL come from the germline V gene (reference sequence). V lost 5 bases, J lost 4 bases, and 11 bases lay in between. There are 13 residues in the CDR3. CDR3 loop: CASSFRVVTEAFF. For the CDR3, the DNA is TGTGCCAGCAGCTTCAGGGTGGTCACTGAAGCTTTCTTT.

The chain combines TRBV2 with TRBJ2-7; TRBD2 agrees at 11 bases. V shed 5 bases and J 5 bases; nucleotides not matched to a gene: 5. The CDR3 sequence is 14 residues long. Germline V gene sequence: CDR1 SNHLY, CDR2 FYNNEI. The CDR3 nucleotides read TGTGCCAGCAGTCCTAGCGGGAGGTCTAACGAGCAGTACTTC. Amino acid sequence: CASSPSGRSNEQYF. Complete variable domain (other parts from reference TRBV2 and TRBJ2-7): EPEVTQTPSHQVTQMGQEVILRCVPISNHLYFYWYRQILGQKVEFLVSFYNNEISEKSEIFDDQFSVERPDGSNFTLKIRSTKLEDSAMYFCASSPSGRSNEQYFGPGTRLTVT.

The CDR3 loop is CASRPLGSTEAFF. The CDR3 DNA is TGTGCCAGCAGGCCACTCGGGAGCACTGAAGCTTTCTTT. The chain joins TRBV27 to TRBJ1-1; D not certain. Germline values: CDR1 MNHEY, CDR2 SMNVEV (reference sequence). This CDR3 has 13 amino acids. V was cut by 6 bases and J by 4 bases, with 12 bases left in between.

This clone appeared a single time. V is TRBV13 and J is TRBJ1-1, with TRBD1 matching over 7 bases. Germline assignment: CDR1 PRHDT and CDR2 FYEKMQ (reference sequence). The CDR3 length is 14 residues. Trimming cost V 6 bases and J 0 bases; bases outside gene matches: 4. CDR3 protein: CASSLQGLNTEAFF. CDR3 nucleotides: TGTGCCAGCAGTCTACAGGGGCTGAACACTGAAGCTTTCTTT.

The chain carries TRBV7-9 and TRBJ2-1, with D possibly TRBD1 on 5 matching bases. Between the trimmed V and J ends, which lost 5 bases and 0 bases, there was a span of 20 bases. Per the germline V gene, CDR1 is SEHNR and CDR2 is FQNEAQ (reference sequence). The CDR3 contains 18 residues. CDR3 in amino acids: CASSRDSPDTNSYNEQFF. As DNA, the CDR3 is TGTGCCAGCAGCCGAGATTCTCCGGACACCAACTCCTACAATGAGCAGTTCTTC.

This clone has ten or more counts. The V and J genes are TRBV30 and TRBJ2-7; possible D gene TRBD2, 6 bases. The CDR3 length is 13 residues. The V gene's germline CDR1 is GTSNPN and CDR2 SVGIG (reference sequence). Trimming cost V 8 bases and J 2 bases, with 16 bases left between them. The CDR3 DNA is TGTGCCGGGACTGGCGGGAATACCTACGAGCAGTACTTC. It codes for CAGTGGNTYEQYF.

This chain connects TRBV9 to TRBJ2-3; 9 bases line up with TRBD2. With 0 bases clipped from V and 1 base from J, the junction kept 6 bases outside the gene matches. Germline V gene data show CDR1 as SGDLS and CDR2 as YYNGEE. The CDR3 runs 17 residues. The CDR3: CASSVEGAGGGTDTQYF. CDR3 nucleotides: TGTGCCAGCAGCGTAGAAGGAGCGGGAGGAGGCACAGATACGCAGTATTTT.

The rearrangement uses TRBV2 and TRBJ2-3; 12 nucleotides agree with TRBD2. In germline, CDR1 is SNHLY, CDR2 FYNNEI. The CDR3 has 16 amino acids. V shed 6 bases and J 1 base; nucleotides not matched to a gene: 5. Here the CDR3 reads CASSSGTSGRTDTQYF. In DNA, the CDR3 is TGTGCCAGCAGCTCCGGGACTAGCGGGCGCACAGATACGCAGTATTTT.

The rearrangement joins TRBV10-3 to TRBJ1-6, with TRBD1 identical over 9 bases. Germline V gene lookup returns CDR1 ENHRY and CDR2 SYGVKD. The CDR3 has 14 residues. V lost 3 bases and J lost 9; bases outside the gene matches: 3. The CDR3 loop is CAISDTGGFSPLHF. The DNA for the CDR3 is TGTGCCATCAGTGATACAGGGGGCTTTTCACCCCTCCACTTT.

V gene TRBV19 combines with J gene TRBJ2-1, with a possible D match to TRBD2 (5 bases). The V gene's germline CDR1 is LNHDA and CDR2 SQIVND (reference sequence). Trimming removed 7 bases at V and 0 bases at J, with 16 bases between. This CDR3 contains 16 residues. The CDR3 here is CASTSGLASSYNEQFF. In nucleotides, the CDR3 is TGTGCCAGTACCTCAGGACTCGCGAGCTCCTACAATGAGCAGTTCTTC.

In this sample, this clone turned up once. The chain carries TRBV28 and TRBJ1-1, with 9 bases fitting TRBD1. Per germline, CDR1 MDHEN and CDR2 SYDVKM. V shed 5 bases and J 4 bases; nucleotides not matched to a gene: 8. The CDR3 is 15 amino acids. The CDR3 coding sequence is TGTGCCAGCAGTGCCAACAGGGGGCGCGGCACTGAAGCTTTCTTT. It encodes CASSANRGRGTEAFF.